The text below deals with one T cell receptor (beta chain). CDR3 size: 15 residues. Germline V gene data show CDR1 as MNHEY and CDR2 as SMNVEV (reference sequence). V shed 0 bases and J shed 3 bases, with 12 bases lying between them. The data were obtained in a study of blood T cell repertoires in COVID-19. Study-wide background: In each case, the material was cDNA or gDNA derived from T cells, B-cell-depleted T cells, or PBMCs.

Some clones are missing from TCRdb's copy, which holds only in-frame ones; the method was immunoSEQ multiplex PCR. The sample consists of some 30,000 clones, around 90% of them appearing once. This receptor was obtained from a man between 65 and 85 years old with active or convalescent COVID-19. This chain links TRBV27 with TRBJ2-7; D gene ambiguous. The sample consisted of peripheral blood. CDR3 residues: CASSLSSTIVYEQYF. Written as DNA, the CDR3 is TGTGCCAGCAGTTTATCGTCAACTATCGTCTACGAGCAGTACTTC.